A single sample is the source of the 18 T cell receptor beta chains below, sequenced in a study of OX40 agonist ivuxolimab in advanced cancers. The repertoire was sequenced with immunoSEQ multiplex PCR; TCRdb's copy has only in-frame clones and lacks some. The data show about 60,000 clones, 80% to 90% seen once. Source: CD4+ or CD8+ T cells sorted from blood, taken in a trial of the OX40 agonist ivuxolimab. These receptors came from an adult with an advanced solid tumor such as melanoma, head and neck, liver or kidney cancer.

The chain employs TRBV5-6 and TRBJ2-5; a weak D match, TRBD1 (5 bases). CDR1 is SGHDT and CDR2 is YYEEEE in the germline V gene. The V gene lost 0 bases and the J gene lost 5 bases, with 11 bases spanning the gap. This CDR3 region has 14 residues. The CDR3 DNA reads TGTGCCAGCAGCTTGGGCCAGGGTTGGGAGACCCAGTACTTC. Translated, it gives CASSLGQGWETQYF.

This sequence joins TRBV2 and TRBJ1-4; TRBD1 aligns across 8 bases. The V segment lost 5 bases and the J segment 3 bases; nucleotides outside the gene matches: 11. Germline lookup yields CDR1 SNHLY and CDR2 FYNNEI. The CDR3 contains 17 residues. CDR3 sequence: CASSTGTGRSANEKLFF. DNA for the CDR3: TGTGCCAGCAGTACCGGGACAGGAAGGTCGGCTAATGAAAAACTGTTTTTT.

This clone was counted only a few times. V gene TRBV2 combines with J gene TRBJ1-2; D perhaps matches TRBD1 (6 bases). Trimming shortened V by 5 bases and J by 4 bases, and 8 bases separated the two germline ends. Germline V gene sequence: CDR1 SNHLY, CDR2 FYNNEI. This CDR3 contains 12 residues. The CDR3 nucleotides read TGTGCCAGCAGTAGGACAGTCTATGGCTACACCTTC. This gives the protein CASSRTVYGYTF.

The V gene is TRBV11-2, the J gene TRBJ2-1; 15 nucleotides align to TRBD2. Trimming removed 5 bases from V and 7 bases from J; junction bases left unmatched: 3. In germline, CDR1 is SGHAT, CDR2 FQNNGV. This CDR3 is 15 amino acids long. The CDR3 spells CASSGLAGGGNEQFF. As DNA, the CDR3 is TGTGCCAGCAGCGGACTAGCGGGAGGGGGAAATGAGCAGTTCTTC. Complete variable domain (other parts from reference TRBV11-2 and TRBJ2-1): EAGVAQSPRYKIIEKRQSVAFWCNPISGHATLYWYQQILGQGPKLLIQFQNNGVVDDSQLPKDRFSAERLKGVDSTLKIQPAKLEDSAVYLCASSGLAGGGNEQFFGPGTRLTVL.

The gene calls are TRBV13 and TRBJ1-2; tentatively, D is TRBD1 (5 bases). The germline CDR1 and CDR2 sequences are PRHDT and FYEKMQ (reference sequence). CDR3 length equals 13 residues. Trimming pared 5 bases from V and 8 bases from J, leaving 15 bases between. DNA for the CDR3: TGTGCCAGCAGCCCACGGGACTACGGAGGCTACACCTTC. This translates into CASSPRDYGGYTF.

The CDR3 nucleotides are TGCGCCAGCAGCTTGTCGGCGACCTCCTACGAGCAGTACTTC. Translating gives CASSLSATSYEQYF. This chain links TRBV5-1 with TRBJ2-7, with D uncertain. CDR1 and CDR2 (germline): SGHRS, YFSETQ. Trimming cost V 1 base and J 0 bases, with 8 bases left between them. The CDR3 is made up of 14 amino acids. The complete variable domain, with remaining parts taken from reference TRBV5-1 and TRBJ2-7, reads KAGVTQTPRYLIKTRGQQVTLSCSPISGHRSVSWYQQTPGQGLQFLFEYFSETQRNKGNFPGRFSGRQFSNSRSEMNVSTLELGDSALYLCASSLSATSYEQYFGPGTRLTVT.

Remarks on this clone: Germline and junction disagree at one end, which may indicate a read error. The chain has TRBV16 and TRBJ2-7, with D perhaps matching TRBD1 (6 bases). The CDR3 is 13 amino acids. CDR1 and CDR2 from the germline V gene are KGHSY and FQNENV. The CDR3 spells CASSLYPGQRENF. The CDR3 region has the DNA TGTGCCAGCAGCCTATACCCAGGACAGAGGGAGAACTTC.

V is TRBV30 and J is TRBJ1-2; 7 bases are a match to TRBD1. V gave up 2 bases and J gave up 4 bases; unmatched junction bases: 7. Germline-derived CDR1 and CDR2 are GTSNPN and SVGIG (reference sequence). This CDR3 has 14 amino acids. The CDR3 sequence is CAWSSGTESYGYTF. As DNA, the CDR3 is TGTGCCTGGAGTTCCGGGACAGAAAGCTATGGCTACACCTTC.

The table lists this clone with a count of one. The rearrangement uses TRBV11-2 and TRBJ2-1, with D tentatively TRBD1 (5 bases). V lost 2 bases and J lost 4, with 9 bases in between. Germline V gives CDR1 SGHAT, CDR2 FQNNGV. This CDR3 spans 14 amino acids. The CDR3 region has the DNA TGTGCCAGCAGCTTATTGGGGCCTTACAATGAGCAGTTCTTC. Protein product: CASSLLGPYNEQFF.

The J gene is TRBJ1-5, the V gene TRBV5-5; D is uncertain. The germline V gene has CDR1 SGHKS and CDR2 YYEKEE (reference sequence). The CDR3 totals 14 residues. V shed 2 bases and J shed 4 bases, with 10 bases lying between them. CDR3 bases: TGTGCCAGCAGCTTAAGGGTGGGAAATCAGCCCCAGCATTTT. It is translated as CASSLRVGNQPQHF.

The CDR3 is CSVTSGRERDTQYF. The CDR3 coding sequence is TGCAGCGTGACTAGCGGGAGGGAGAGGGATACGCAGTATTTT. J is TRBJ2-3 and V is TRBV29-1, with 14 bases fitting TRBD2. The CDR3 loop spans 14 amino acids. Germline lookup yields CDR1 SQVTM and CDR2 ANQGSEA. The ends lost 6 bases at V and 6 bases at J; junction bases unmatched: 5.

The V gene is TRBV30, the J gene TRBJ1-1; perhaps TRBD1 as D (6 bases). CDR1 and CDR2 from the germline V gene are GTSNPN and SVGIG (reference sequence). This CDR3 region has 13 residues. The ends were cut back, 3 bases at V and 2 bases at J, with 10 bases in the middle. Here the CDR3 DNA reads TGTGCCTGGAGGACGGACAGTAACACTGAAGCTTTCTTT. Its protein is CAWRTDSNTEAFF.

This chain connects TRBV4-1 to TRBJ2-5, with TRBD2 matching over 8 bases. CDR1 is MGHRA and CDR2 is YSYEKL in the germline V gene. The CDR3 runs 15 residues. V trimming: 3 bases; J trimming: 4 bases; junction bases outside the gene matches: 7. CDR3 loop: CASSHGAGVSETQYF. The CDR3 DNA sequence: TGCGCCAGCAGCCACGGAGCGGGAGTGTCAGAGACCCAGTACTTC.

The V call is TRBV9, the J call TRBJ1-2; a weak D match, TRBD1 (5 bases). Trimming removed 3 bases at V and 7 bases at J, with 22 bases between. Germline-derived CDR1 and CDR2 are SGDLS and YYNGEE. The CDR3 extends over 16 amino acids. CDR3 protein: CASSENRDGRMGGYTF. In DNA form, the CDR3 reads TGTGCCAGCAGCGAAAACCGGGACGGCCGTATGGGTGGCTACACCTTC.

This rearrangement joins TRBV11-2 to TRBJ2-1; 8 positions match TRBD2. J lost 9 bases, V lost 5 bases, and 12 bases had no gene match. Germline loops: CDR1 SGHAT, CDR2 FQNNGV. This CDR3 contains 15 residues. The CDR3 sequence is CASSLSGSGQSEQFF. In DNA form, the CDR3 reads TGTGCCAGCAGCCTCAGCGGGAGTGGGCAGAGTGAGCAGTTCTTC.

This chain uses TRBV2 with TRBJ2-5; D possibly uses TRBD1 or TRBD2 (6 bases each). Germline V gene sequence: CDR1 SNHLY, CDR2 FYNNEI. The CDR3 totals 15 residues. V lost 4 bases, J lost 1 base, and 13 bases lay in between. The CDR3 DNA reads as TGTGCCAGCAGTGCTTACCGGGGGCCCCAAGAGACCCAGTACTTC. It encodes CASSAYRGPQETQYF.

The chain carries TRBV7-9 and TRBJ2-2; D remains ambiguous. The CDR3 sequence is 14 residues long. V lost 4 bases, J lost 6 bases, and 12 bases lay in between. The germline V gene has CDR1 SEHNR and CDR2 FQNEAQ (reference sequence). The CDR3 coding sequence is TGTGCCAGCAGCTCTCCGGGCCTCGCCGGGGAGCTGTTTTTT. Protein product: CASSSPGLAGELFF. The variable domain in full, with the rest retrieved from reference TRBV7-9 and TRBJ2-2, is DTGVSQNPRHKITKRGQNVTFRCDPISEHNRLYWYRQTLGQGPEFLTYFQNEAQLEKSRLLSDRFSAERPKGSFSTLEIQRTEQGDSAMYLCASSSPGLAGELFFGEGSRLTVL.

There are a few counts of this clone. The genes are TRBV5-4 and TRBJ2-2; no clear D. The V end lost 6 bases, the J end lost 3 bases, and 6 bases lay between the germline ends. Germline CDR1 is SGHNT and CDR2 is YYREEE (reference sequence). The CDR3 has 12 amino acids. The DNA for the CDR3 is TGTGCCAGCACCCTCTACACCGGGGAGCTGTTTTTT. This sequence encodes CASTLYTGELFF.